These 4 T cell receptor beta chains were all obtained from the same sample, sequenced in a study of neurological immune-mediated disorders. TCRdb itself ran the 5' RACE reads through MiXCR, one entry per CDR3 protein. The sample records approximately 50,000 distinct CDR3 sequences, about 3.7% being singletons. The sequenced sample was PBMCs. The origin of the receptors is a man aged 40-49 years with multiple sclerosis.

This clonotype was observed a few times. This may arise from a read error, as a much more abundant clone is one base away. This sequence joins TRBV9 and TRBJ2-1; D is possibly TRBD1 or TRBD2 (5 bases each). The germline V gene has CDR1 SGDLS and CDR2 YYNGEE. This CDR3 has 14 residues. Trimming pared 3 bases from V and 5 bases from J, leaving 12 bases between. The CDR3 DNA reads TGTGCCAGCAGCGCGGGAATAGGGGACAATGAGCAGTTCTTC. Protein product: CASSAGIGDNEQFF.

In its sample, this clonotype was seen many times. The V and J genes are TRBV7-8 and TRBJ2-5, with 7 bases lining up with TRBD2. Germline V gene data show CDR1 as SGHVS and CDR2 as FQNEAQ. This CDR3 has 14 residues. V lost 5 bases to trimming and J lost 2 bases; unmatched junction nucleotides: 5. CDR3 sequence (DNA): TGTGCCAGCAGCCCCAGCGGGGTGCAAGAGACCCAGTACTTC. Translation gives CASSPSGVQETQYF.

This clonotype was counted ten times or more. This chain connects TRBV19 to TRBJ1-5; D gene unclear. Trimming shortened V by 4 bases and J by 9 bases, and 10 bases separated the two germline ends. The CDR3 length is 12 residues. Germline V gene lookup returns CDR1 LNHDA and CDR2 SQIVND (reference sequence). The CDR3: CASSTQEGPQHF. In DNA, the CDR3 is TGTGCCAGTAGTACCCAGGAGGGGCCCCAGCATTTT.

This clonotype was seen many times. V usage is TRBV6-5 and J usage is TRBJ2-7, with 12 positions matching TRBD2. Trimming removed 6 bases from V and 4 bases from J; junction bases left unmatched: 7. The length of the CDR3 is 15 residues. Germline V gene data show CDR1 as MNHEY and CDR2 as SVGAGI. The CDR3 sequence: CASRASGGVSYEQYF. The CDR3 DNA reads as TGTGCCAGCAGAGCTAGCGGGGGGGTATCATACGAGCAGTACTTC.